This T cell receptor (beta chain) was sequenced during a study of shared clonotypes between healthy human individuals. For each subset, genomic DNA was distributed in equal portions over several immunoSEQ plates. TCRdb keeps only in-frame clones here, not all; method: immunoSEQ multiplex PCR. This table has some 1,900,000 clones, just under 95% appearing once. The CDR3 has 15 residues. V lost 0 bases to trimming and J lost 4 bases; unmatched junction nucleotides: 5. The germline V gene encodes CDR1 GTSNPN and CDR2 SVGIG (reference sequence). On this clone itself: The antigen remains undetermined.

Selected positively for CCR7 and CD45RO-negative, naive CD8 cells excluded terminally differentiated effector memory CD45RA+ cells. Each donor was a Caucasian adult residing in Nashville, Tennessee. Overall study findings and caveats: A generally larger estimated richness was seen in naive subsets than in memory subsets. Among non-shared clonotypes, generation probabilities were lower than among those shared by all four donors.

The chain recombines TRBV30 with TRBJ2-3, with TRBD2 matching over 9 bases. The sample comprised naive CD8+ T cells sorted from blood. This clonotype was obtained from a man younger than 30 in good health. CDR3 nucleotide sequence: TGTGCCTGGAGTGTACTGGTAGCGGGGGCAGATACGCAGTATTTT. Translating gives CAWSVLVAGADTQYF.